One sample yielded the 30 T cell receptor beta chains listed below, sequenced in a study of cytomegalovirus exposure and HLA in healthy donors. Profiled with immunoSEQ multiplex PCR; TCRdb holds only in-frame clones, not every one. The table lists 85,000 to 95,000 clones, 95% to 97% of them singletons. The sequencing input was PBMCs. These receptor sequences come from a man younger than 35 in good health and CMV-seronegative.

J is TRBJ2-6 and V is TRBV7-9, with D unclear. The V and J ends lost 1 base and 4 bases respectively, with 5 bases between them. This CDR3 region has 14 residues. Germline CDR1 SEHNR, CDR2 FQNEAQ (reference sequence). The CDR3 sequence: CASSLVVGANVLTF. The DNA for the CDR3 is TGTGCCAGCAGCTTAGTAGTCGGGGCCAACGTCCTGACTTTC.

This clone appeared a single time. DNA of the CDR3: TGTGCCAGCAGTTTATCTGGGGACTGGTTAACTCAGCCCCAGCATTTT. It is translated as CASSLSGDWLTQPQHF. The J gene is TRBJ1-5, the V gene TRBV28; TRBD1 is a possible D gene (5 bases). The length of the CDR3 is 16 residues. Trimming took 1 base from V and 6 from J, leaving 16 bases between them. Germline V gives CDR1 MDHEN, CDR2 SYDVKM.

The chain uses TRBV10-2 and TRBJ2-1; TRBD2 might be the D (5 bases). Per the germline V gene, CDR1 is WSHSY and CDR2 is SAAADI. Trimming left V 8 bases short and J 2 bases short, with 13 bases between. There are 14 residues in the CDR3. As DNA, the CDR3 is TGCGCCAGCGGGTCCGGAGCGGCCTACAATGAGCAGTTCTTC. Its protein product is CASGSGAAYNEQFF.

This CDR3 is CASSPTREGQISSGNTIYF. The CDR3 coding sequence is TGCGCCAGCAGCCCTACCCGGGAGGGTCAGATAAGCTCTGGAAACACCATATATTTT. V and J are TRBV4-1 and TRBJ1-3; D is unresolved. The CDR3 covers 19 residues. The V end lost 4 bases, the J end lost 0 bases, and 22 bases lay between the germline ends. The V gene's germline CDR1 is MGHRA and CDR2 YSYEKL.

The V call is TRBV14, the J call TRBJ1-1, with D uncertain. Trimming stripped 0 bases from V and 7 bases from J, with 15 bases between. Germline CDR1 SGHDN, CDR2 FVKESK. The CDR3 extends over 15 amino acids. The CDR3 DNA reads TGTGCCAGCAGCCAAGATTCGGGCCGGGATGGTGAAGCTTTCTTT. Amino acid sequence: CASSQDSGRDGEAFF.

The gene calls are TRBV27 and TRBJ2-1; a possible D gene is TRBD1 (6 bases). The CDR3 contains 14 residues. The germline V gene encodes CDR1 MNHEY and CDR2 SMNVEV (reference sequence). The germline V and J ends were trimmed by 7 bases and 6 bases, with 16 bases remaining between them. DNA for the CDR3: TGTGCCAGCAACGCCGGGACAATCCCCAATGAGCAGTTCTTC. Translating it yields CASNAGTIPNEQFF.

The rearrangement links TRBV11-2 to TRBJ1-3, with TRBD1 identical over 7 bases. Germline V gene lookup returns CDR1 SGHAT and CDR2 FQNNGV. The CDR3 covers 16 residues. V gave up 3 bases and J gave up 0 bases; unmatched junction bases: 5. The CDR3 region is CASSLITGASGNTIYF. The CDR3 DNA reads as TGTGCCAGCAGCTTGATAACAGGGGCCTCTGGAAACACCATATATTTT.

The CDR3 DNA is TGTGCCAGCAGCCTAATACCAGCGAGAGGAAGCTACGAGCAGTACTTC. This translates into CASSLIPARGSYEQYF. The rearrangement uses TRBV7-9 and TRBJ2-7; the D is unclear. The germline CDR1 and CDR2 sequences are SEHNR and FQNEAQ (reference sequence). V lost 5 bases to trimming and J lost 3 bases, with 20 bases between them. The CDR3 has 16 residues.

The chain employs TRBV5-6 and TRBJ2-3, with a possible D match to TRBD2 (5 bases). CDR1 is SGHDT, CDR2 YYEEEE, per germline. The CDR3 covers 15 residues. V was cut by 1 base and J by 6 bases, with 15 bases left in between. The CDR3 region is CASSLIRDIGDTQYF. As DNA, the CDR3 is TGTGCCAGCAGCTTGATCCGGGATATAGGCGATACGCAGTATTTT.

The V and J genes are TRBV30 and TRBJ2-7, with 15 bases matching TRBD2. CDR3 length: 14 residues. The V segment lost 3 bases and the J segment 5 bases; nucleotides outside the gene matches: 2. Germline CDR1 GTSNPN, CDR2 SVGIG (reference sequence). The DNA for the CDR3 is TGTGCCTGGAGAGGACTAGCGGGAGGGAACGAGCAGTACTTC. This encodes CAWRGLAGGNEQYF.

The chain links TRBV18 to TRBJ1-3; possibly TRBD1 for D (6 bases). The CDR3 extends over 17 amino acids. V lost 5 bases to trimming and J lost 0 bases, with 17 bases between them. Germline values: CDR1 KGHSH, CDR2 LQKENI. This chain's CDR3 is CASSERTASSSGNTIYF. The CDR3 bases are TGTGCCAGCTCAGAGCGGACAGCGAGTTCCTCTGGAAACACCATATATTTT. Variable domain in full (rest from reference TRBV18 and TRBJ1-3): NAGVMQNPRHLVRRRGQEARLRCSPMKGHSHVYWYRQLPEEGLKFMVYLQKENIIDESGMPKERFSAEFPKEGPSILRIQQVVRGDSAAYFCASSERTASSSGNTIYFGEGSWLTVV.

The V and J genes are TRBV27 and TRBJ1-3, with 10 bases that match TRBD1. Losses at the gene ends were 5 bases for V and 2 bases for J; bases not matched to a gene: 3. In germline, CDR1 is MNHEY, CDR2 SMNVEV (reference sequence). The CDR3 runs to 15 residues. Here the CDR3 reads CASSPGTGAGNTIYF. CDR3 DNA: TGTGCCAGCAGTCCCGGGACAGGGGCTGGAAACACCATATATTTT.

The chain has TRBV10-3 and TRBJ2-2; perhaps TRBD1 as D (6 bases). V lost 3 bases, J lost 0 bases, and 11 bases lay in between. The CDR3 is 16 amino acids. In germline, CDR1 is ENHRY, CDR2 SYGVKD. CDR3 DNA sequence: TGTGCCATCAGTGACCAGACAGGAGCGAACACCGGGGAGCTGTTTTTT. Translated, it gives CAISDQTGANTGELFF.

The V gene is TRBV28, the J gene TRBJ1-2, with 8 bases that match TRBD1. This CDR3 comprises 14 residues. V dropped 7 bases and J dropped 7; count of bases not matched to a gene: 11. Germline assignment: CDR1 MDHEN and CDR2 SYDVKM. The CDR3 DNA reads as TGTGCCAGCATTCCGGGACAGGTGGAATTTGGCTACACCTTC. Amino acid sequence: CASIPGQVEFGYTF.

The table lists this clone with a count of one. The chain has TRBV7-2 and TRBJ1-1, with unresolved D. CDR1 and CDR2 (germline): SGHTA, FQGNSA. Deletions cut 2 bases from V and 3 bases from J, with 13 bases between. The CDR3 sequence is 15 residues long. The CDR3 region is CASSLWAGSHTEAFF. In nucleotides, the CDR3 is TGTGCCAGCAGCTTATGGGCAGGTTCCCACACTGAAGCTTTCTTT.

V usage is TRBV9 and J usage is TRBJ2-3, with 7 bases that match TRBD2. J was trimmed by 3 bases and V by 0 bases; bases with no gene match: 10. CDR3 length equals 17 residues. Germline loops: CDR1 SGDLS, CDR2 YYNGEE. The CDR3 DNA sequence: TGTGCCAGCAGCGTAGGTCGGCGCGGGAGTAAGACAGATACGCAGTATTTT. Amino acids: CASSVGRRGSKTDTQYF.

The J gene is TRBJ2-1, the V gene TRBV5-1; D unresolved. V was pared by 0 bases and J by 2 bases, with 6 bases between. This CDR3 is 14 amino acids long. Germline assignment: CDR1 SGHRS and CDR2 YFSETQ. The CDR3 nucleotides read TGCGCCAGCAGCTTGGCCTCGGCCTACAATGAGCAGTTCTTC. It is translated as CASSLASAYNEQFF.

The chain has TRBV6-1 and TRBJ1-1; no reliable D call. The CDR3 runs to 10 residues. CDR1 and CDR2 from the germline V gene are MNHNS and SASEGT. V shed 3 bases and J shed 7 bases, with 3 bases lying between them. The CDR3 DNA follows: TGTGCCAGCAGTGACTTTGAAGCTTTCTTT. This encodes CASSDFEAFF.

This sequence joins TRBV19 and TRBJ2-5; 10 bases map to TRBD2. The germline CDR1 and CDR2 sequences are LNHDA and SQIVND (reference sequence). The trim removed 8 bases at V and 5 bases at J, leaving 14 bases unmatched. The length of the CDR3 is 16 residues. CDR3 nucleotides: TGTGCCAGTTCCCCCGTCCTAGCGGGAGCTCGGGAGACCCAGTACTTC. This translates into CASSPVLAGARETQYF.

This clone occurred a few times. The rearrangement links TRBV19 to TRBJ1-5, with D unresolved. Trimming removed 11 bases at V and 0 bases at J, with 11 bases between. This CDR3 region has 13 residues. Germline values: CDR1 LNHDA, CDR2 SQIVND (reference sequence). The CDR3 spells CAAHGDSNQPQHF. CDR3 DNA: TGTGCCGCCCACGGAGATAGCAATCAGCCCCAGCATTTT.

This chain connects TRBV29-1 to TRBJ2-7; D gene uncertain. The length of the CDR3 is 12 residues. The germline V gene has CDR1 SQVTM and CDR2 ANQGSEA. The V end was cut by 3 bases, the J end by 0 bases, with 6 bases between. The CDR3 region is CSVEESSYEQYF. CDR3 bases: TGCAGCGTTGAGGAGAGCTCCTACGAGCAGTACTTC.

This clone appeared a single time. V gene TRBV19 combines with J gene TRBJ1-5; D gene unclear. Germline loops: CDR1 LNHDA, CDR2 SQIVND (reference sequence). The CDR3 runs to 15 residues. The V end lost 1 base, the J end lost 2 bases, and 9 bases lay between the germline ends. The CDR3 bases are TGTGCCAGTAGTATAGGGAACCAGGGCAATCAGCCCCAGCATTTT. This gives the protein CASSIGNQGNQPQHF.

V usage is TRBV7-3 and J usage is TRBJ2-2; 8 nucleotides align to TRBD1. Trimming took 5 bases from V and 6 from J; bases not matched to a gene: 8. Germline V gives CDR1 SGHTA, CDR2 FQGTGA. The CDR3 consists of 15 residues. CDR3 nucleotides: TGTGCCAGCAGCCGAGGAAAACAGGGGGCCGGGGAGCTGTTTTTT. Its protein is CASSRGKQGAGELFF.

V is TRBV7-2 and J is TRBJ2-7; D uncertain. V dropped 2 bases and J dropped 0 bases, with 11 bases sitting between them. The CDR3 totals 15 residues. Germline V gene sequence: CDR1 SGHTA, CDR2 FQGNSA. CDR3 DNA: TGTGCCAGCAGCTTAAACTGGGCGAGCTCCTACGAGCAGTACGTC. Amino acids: CASSLNWASSYEQYV.

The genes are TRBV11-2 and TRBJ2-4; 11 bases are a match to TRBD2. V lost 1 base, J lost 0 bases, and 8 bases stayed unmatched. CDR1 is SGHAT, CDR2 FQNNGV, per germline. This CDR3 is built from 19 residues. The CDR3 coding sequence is TGTGCCAGCAGCTTAGGGGGACTAGCGGCGGCCGGAGCCAAAAACATTCAGTACTTC. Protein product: CASSLGGLAAAGAKNIQYF.

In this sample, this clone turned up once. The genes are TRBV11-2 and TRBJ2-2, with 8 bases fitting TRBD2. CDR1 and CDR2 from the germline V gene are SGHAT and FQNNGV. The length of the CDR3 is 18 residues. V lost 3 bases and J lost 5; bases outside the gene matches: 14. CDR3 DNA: TGTGCCAGCAGCTTTTATCGAGTCGGGAGGGCCATTACCGGGGAGCTGTTTTTT. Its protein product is CASSFYRVGRAITGELFF.

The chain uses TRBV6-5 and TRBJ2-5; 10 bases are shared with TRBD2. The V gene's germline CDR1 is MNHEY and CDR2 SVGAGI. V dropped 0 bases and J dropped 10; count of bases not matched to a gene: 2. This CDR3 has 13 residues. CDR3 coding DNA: TGTGCCAGCAGTTACTCTACTAGCGGGGTCCAGTACTTC. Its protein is CASSYSTSGVQYF.

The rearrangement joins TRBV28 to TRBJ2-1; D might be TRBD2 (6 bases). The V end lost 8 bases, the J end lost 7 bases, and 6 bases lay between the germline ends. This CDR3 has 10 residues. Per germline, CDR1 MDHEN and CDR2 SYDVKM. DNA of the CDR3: TGTGCCAGCCTAGCGAATGAGCAGTTCTTC. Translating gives CASLANEQFF.

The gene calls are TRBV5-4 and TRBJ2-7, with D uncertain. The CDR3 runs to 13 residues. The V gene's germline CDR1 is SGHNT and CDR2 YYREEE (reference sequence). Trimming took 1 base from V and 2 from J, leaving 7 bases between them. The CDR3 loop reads CASSLWSAYEQYF. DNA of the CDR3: TGTGCCAGCAGCTTGTGGAGCGCCTACGAGCAGTACTTC.

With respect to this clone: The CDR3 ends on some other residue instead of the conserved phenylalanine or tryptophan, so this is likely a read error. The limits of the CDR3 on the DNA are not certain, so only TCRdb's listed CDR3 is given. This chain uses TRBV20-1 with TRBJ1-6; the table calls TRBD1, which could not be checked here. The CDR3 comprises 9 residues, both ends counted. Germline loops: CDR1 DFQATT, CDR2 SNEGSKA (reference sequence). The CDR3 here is CSAGARQGL.